Each of the 18 T cell receptor beta chains below was sequenced from the same sample in a study of blood T cell repertoires in COVID-19. Profiled with immunoSEQ multiplex PCR; TCRdb holds only in-frame clones, not every one. In the table there are roughly 80,000 clones, over 75% of which are singletons. The specimen was peripheral blood. All receptors come from a human donor in a cohort sampled during active COVID-19.

The chain uses TRBV6-5 and TRBJ1-2, with D unclear. V shed 6 bases and J shed 8 bases, with 10 bases lying between them. Germline values: CDR1 MNHEY, CDR2 SVGAGI. CDR3 length: 11 amino acids. The CDR3 DNA follows: TGTGCCAGCAGGACTAATGGGGGCTACACCTTC. It encodes CASRTNGGYTF.

The rearrangement uses TRBV5-6 and TRBJ1-6; the match to TRBD1 covers 7 bases. Per the germline V gene, CDR1 is SGHDT and CDR2 is YYEEEE. J was trimmed by 9 bases and V by 4 bases; bases with no gene match: 7. The CDR3 sequence is 14 residues long. This CDR3 reads CASSVINRGSPLHF. Here the CDR3 DNA reads TGTGCCAGCAGCGTTATCAACAGGGGTTCACCCCTCCACTTT.

This sequence joins TRBV7-2 and TRBJ2-6; no firm D call. V dropped 4 bases and J dropped 0 bases, with 7 bases sitting between them. Per the germline V gene, CDR1 is SGHTA and CDR2 is FQGNSA. CDR3 size: 15 residues. The CDR3 coding sequence is TGTGCCAGCAGCTCAAGGAGCTCTGGGGCCAACGTCCTGACTTTC. Residues: CASSSRSSGANVLTF.

The chain links TRBV7-2 to TRBJ2-5, with D tentatively TRBD2 (6 bases). The V gene's germline CDR1 is SGHTA and CDR2 FQGNSA. The CDR3 runs to 13 residues. V gave up 5 bases and J gave up 3 bases, with 10 bases separating them. CDR3 residues: CASSQRREETQYF. In nucleotides, the CDR3 is TGTGCCAGCAGCCAGAGGAGGGAAGAGACCCAGTACTTC.

This clone was seen only once. The chain carries TRBV6-5 and TRBJ2-5, with 8 nucleotides matching TRBD2. Germline V gene sequence: CDR1 MNHEY, CDR2 SVGAGI. The CDR3 totals 13 residues. The junction had 5 bases not matched to a gene; V was cut back by 7 bases and J by 4 bases. CDR3 in amino acids: CASILAGGETQYF. For the CDR3, the DNA is TGTGCCAGCATTCTCGCGGGGGGAGAGACCCAGTACTTC.

The chain combines TRBV5-1 with TRBJ2-2; 10 bases are a match to TRBD2. The germline gives CDR1 SGHRS, CDR2 YFSETQ. The CDR3 totals 16 residues. Trimming cost V 0 bases and J 5 bases; bases outside gene matches: 4. The CDR3: CASSLAPSGGTGELFF. CDR3 nucleotides: TGCGCCAGCAGCTTGGCCCCTAGCGGGGGAACCGGGGAGCTGTTTTTT. Supplemented by reference TRBV5-1 and TRBJ2-2, the full variable domain reads KAGVTQTPRYLIKTRGQQVTLSCSPISGHRSVSWYQQTPGQGLQFLFEYFSETQRNKGNFPGRFSGRQFSNSRSEMNVSTLELGDSALYLCASSLAPSGGTGELFFGEGSRLTVL.

J is TRBJ2-7 and V is TRBV12-3 or TRBV12-4; TRBD2 is a possible D gene (5 bases). CDR3 size: 11 residues. Trimming removed 8 bases from V and 6 bases from J, with 11 bases in between. The DNA for the CDR3 is TGTGCCAGCTCCGCTAGCACCGAGCAGTACTTC. It translates to CASSASTEQYF.

The chain uses TRBV11-2 and TRBJ2-3; D possibly corresponds to TRBD2 (5 bases). The ends were cut back, 5 bases at V and 8 bases at J, with 14 bases in the middle. There are 13 residues in the CDR3. Germline CDR1 and CDR2: SGHAT and FQNNGV. The CDR3 DNA follows: TGTGCCAGCAGCGCCGGGATCCGGGGTACGCAGTATTTT. Encoded protein: CASSAGIRGTQYF.

Of note for this clone: This sample also contains other DNA sequences that code for the same CDR3. The chain employs TRBV2 and TRBJ2-7; maybe TRBD2 (5 bases). The V and J ends lost 5 bases and 3 bases respectively, with 11 bases between them. Germline V CDR1 and CDR2: SNHLY, FYNNEI. This CDR3 is 13 amino acids long. The CDR3 region has the DNA TGTGCCAGCAGTCCCAGAGGGAGCTACGAGCAGTACTTC. Protein sequence: CASSPRGSYEQYF.

The V call is TRBV21-1, the J call TRBJ2-7; TRBD2 is the table's D call and was not checked against the DNA. TRBV21-1 has pseudogene status. The CDR3 sequence is 14 residues long. The CDR3 spells CASSKKSYSYEQYF. The CDR3 DNA sequence: TGTGCCAGCAGCAAAAAAAGCTATTCCTACGAGCAGTACTTC.

The chain joins TRBV19 to TRBJ2-3; D gene unclear. The germline V gene has CDR1 LNHDA and CDR2 SQIVND (reference sequence). The CDR3 has 12 amino acids. Trimming removed 4 bases at V and 1 base at J, with 3 bases between. The CDR3 DNA reads TGTGCCAGTAGTAACTGCACAGATACGCAGTATTTT. This gives the protein CASSNCTDTQYF.

The rearrangement links TRBV30 to TRBJ1-5; 8 bases map to TRBD1. Germline assignment: CDR1 GTSNPN and CDR2 SVGIG (reference sequence). With V trimmed by 2 bases and J by 4 bases, 1 base remained unmatched. CDR3 length: 13 amino acids. The DNA for the CDR3 is TGTGCCTGGAGTACAGGGGGTAATCAGCCCCAGCATTTT. Its translation is CAWSTGGNQPQHF.

The chain combines TRBV18 with TRBJ2-1, with a weak D call TRBD1 (6 bases). CDR1 and CDR2 from the germline V gene are KGHSH and LQKENI. This CDR3 comprises 14 residues. The ends were cut back, 2 bases at V and 10 bases at J, with 15 bases in the middle. CDR3 bases: TGTGCCAGCTCACCAAATTTAGGGGGAAACGAGCAGTTCTTC. Its translation: CASSPNLGGNEQFF.

V gene TRBV28 combines with J gene TRBJ1-6, with D possibly being TRBD1 (6 bases). This CDR3 region has 17 residues. The germline CDR1 and CDR2 sequences are MDHEN and SYDVKM. Trimming pared 7 bases from V and 6 bases from J, leaving 22 bases between. CDR3 sequence reads: CASTRRWGGQTNSPLHF. CDR3 in DNA: TGTGCCAGCACCCGCAGGTGGGGGGGGCAGACTAATTCACCCCTCCACTTT.

The chain links TRBV29-1 to TRBJ1-5; 9 bases agree with TRBD1. This CDR3 has 13 amino acids. Trimming cost V 5 bases and J 5 bases; bases outside gene matches: 4. Looked up from germline, CDR1 is SQVTM and CDR2 is ANQGSEA. CDR3 nucleotide sequence: TGCAGCGTTCGGGGACAGGGTCATCAGCCCCAGCATTTT. Amino acid sequence: CSVRGQGHQPQHF.

This clone was picked up a small number of times. The J gene is TRBJ1-2, the V gene TRBV11-2; TRBD1 is a possible D gene (5 bases). The germline V gene has CDR1 SGHAT and CDR2 FQNNGV. Trimming took 1 base from V and 4 from J, leaving 13 bases between them. The CDR3 loop spans 15 amino acids. CDR3 loop: CASSLGVGLGYGYTF. CDR3 coding DNA: TGTGCCAGCAGCTTAGGGGTGGGGCTGGGCTATGGCTACACCTTC. The complete variable domain, with remaining parts taken from reference TRBV11-2 and TRBJ1-2, reads EAGVAQSPRYKIIEKRQSVAFWCNPISGHATLYWYQQILGQGPKLLIQFQNNGVVDDSQLPKDRFSAERLKGVDSTLKIQPAKLEDSAVYLCASSLGVGLGYGYTFGSGTRLTVV.

This chain links TRBV6-5 with TRBJ2-7; 9 bases fit TRBD1. Trimming took 2 bases from V and 6 from J; bases not matched to a gene: 11. The CDR3 consists of 16 residues. Germline V gene lookup returns CDR1 MNHEY and CDR2 SVGAGI. The CDR3: CASSYTASGQGGEQYF. For the CDR3, the DNA is TGTGCCAGCAGTTACACAGCCTCGGGACAGGGAGGCGAGCAGTACTTC.

This rearrangement joins TRBV19 to TRBJ2-7; TRBD2 aligns across 10 bases. Germline trimming cut 5 bases from V and 2 bases from J; bases unmatched to any gene: 6. CDR1 is LNHDA and CDR2 is SQIVND in the germline V gene (reference sequence). This CDR3 has 15 residues. CDR3 loop: CASSGQTSGPYEQYF. CDR3 in DNA: TGTGCCAGTAGTGGCCAGACTAGCGGGCCCTACGAGCAGTACTTC.